This T cell receptor (beta chain) was identified in a study of T cells in localized non-small cell lung cancer. This clone counts as large. The data were produced by immunoSEQ multiplex PCR, yet TCRdb's version contains in-frame clones alone and is incomplete. The sample includes approximately 1,500 clones, approximately 23% of them seen just once. V gave up 3 bases and J gave up 2 bases, with 7 bases separating them. The length of the CDR3 is 12 residues. CDR1 is GTSNPN and CDR2 is SVGIG in the germline V gene (reference sequence). Material: normal lung tissue next to the tumor, obtained before any cancer treatment. The sequence derives from a man between 18 and 49 years old with stage I lung adenocarcinoma. The chain employs TRBV30 and TRBJ1-2; no clear D. CDR3 sequence (DNA): TGTGCCTGGAGGACAACGAACTATGGCTACACCTTC. Encoded protein: CAWRTTNYGYTF.